This TCR beta chain appears in the sequencing data of a study of blood T cell repertoires in COVID-19. Some clones are missing from TCRdb's copy, which holds only in-frame ones; the method was immunoSEQ multiplex PCR. In the table there are tens of thousands of clones, around 87% of which are singletons. CDR1 MNHEY and CDR2 SMNVEV come from the germline V gene (reference sequence). The ends lost 4 bases at V and 5 bases at J; junction bases unmatched: 12. CDR3 size: 16 residues. This TCR was sampled from a human donor in a cohort sampled during active COVID-19. Input material: peripheral blood. The chain recombines TRBV27 with TRBJ1-2; 8 bases map to TRBD1. The CDR3 loop is CASSSLSRGQAYGYTF. CDR3 in DNA: TGTGCCAGCAGTTCCCTTTCAAGGGGACAGGCTTATGGCTACACCTTC.